The present TCR beta chain was sequenced within a study of blood T cell repertoires in COVID-19. Study as a whole: There were acute and convalescent COVID-19 samples, and they came from the United States, Italy and Spain. T cells, B-cell-depleted T cells, or PBMCs supplied cDNA or gDNA.

Participant reports of clinical history set cohort assignment. Per the study methods: Amplifying reference gene primers gave estimates of nucleated cell counts. The protocol was immunoSEQ multiplex PCR, while the TCRdb copy is restricted to in-frame clones and leaves out a portion. V, J and clone size derive from that table, while D and trimming were established from the DNA sequence. There are 390,000 or so clones in the sample; approximately 92% occur only once, and around 1% lies in the top ten. Germline values: CDR1 ENHRY, CDR2 SYGVKD. This CDR3 is 12 amino acids long. With 8 bases removed from V and 4 bases from J, the gap between germline ends came to 11 bases.

The J gene is TRBJ1-2, the V gene TRBV10-3; D is ambiguous. Sequenced: PBMCs or T cells enriched from blood (not recorded which). The sequence came from a man between 18 and 35 years old who had recovered from COVID-19. The CDR3: CAILRSGYGYTF. Written as DNA, the CDR3 is TGTGCCATCTTGCGCAGCGGCTATGGCTACACCTTC.